This T cell receptor (beta chain) was recorded in a study of T cells in Graves' hyperthyroidism and ophthalmopathy. Using RNA transcripts as the source, TCR beta CDR3 regions were amplified. Using the HTBI primer set, a first-round RT-PCR was run on the TCR CDR3. In TCRdb, the multiplex PCR reads were re-called with MiXCR into one record per CDR3 protein. The sample contains hundreds of thousands of distinct CDR3 sequences, roughly 40% of which appear only once. Those patients with uncontrolled infection, other autoimmune disease, pregnancy or lactation were excluded. V was shortened by 6 bases and J by 5 bases, with 8 bases between the two germline ends. From germline, CDR1 is SEHNR and CDR2 FQNEAQ (reference sequence). The length of the CDR3 is 11 residues.

The chain couples TRBV7-9 to TRBJ2-7, with D possibly being TRBD1 (6 bases). This TCR came from a man between 18 and 35 years old with Graves' hyperthyroidism. Material: blood. Here the CDR3 reads CASRKGDEQYF. The CDR3 DNA follows: TGTGCCAGCAGGAAGGGGGACGAGCAGTACTTC.